This is a list of T cell receptor beta chains from one sample in a study of cytomegalovirus exposure and HLA in healthy donors. Generated by immunoSEQ multiplex PCR, the TCRdb table keeps only in-frame clones and is missing some. The sample comprises under 250,000 clones, 85% of which are singletons, and roughly 1.3% rests with the top ten. The material sequenced was PBMCs. The receptors were sampled from a human donor in good health. Each CDR3 is given with its conserved first and last residue. The order of the fields is clone size, D gene, J gene, V gene, CDR3 DNA, CDR3 protein. A D gene is named only where the DNA matches it firmly. The size entry is marked missing in some rows and otherwise reads once, few, many or a size class.

size: .
D: .
J: TRBJ2-2
V: TRBV5-1
DNA: TGCGCCAGCAGCTTAGCGGGTACCCGGGAGCTGTTTTTT
CDR3: CASSLAGTRELFF

size: .
D: .
J: TRBJ2-7
V: TRBV25-1
DNA: TGTGCCAGCAGTGAAGTAGGGACTCATTTCTACGAGCAGTACTTC
CDR3: CASSEVGTHFYEQYF

size: .
D: .
J: TRBJ2-7
V: TRBV5-1
DNA: TGCGCCAGCAGCTTGGTGTCGGGTACCACCTACGAGCAGTACTTC
CDR3: CASSLVSGTTYEQYF

size: .
D: .
J: TRBJ2-7
V: TRBV28
DNA: TGTGCCAGCAGCTCCGGGACTGCCCCCCACGAGCAGTACTTC
CDR3: CASSSGTAPHEQYF

size: once
D: .
J: TRBJ2-1
V: TRBV2
DNA: TGTGCCAGCAGTGAATCCTTAGGACTAGGGGGCAATGAGCAGTTCTTC
CDR3: CASSESLGLGGNEQFF

size: .
D: TRBD2
J: TRBJ2-5
V: TRBV4-2
DNA: TGTGCCAGCAGCCAAGTGGGGACTAGGCCTAGCCAAGAGACCCAGTACTTC
CDR3: CASSQVGTRPSQETQYF

size: .
D: TRBD2
J: TRBJ2-7
V: TRBV7-8
DNA: TGTGCCAGCAGCCCCGGGACTACCTCCTACGAGCAGTACTTC
CDR3: CASSPGTTSYEQYF

size: .
D: TRBD1
J: TRBJ2-1
V: TRBV27
DNA: TGTGCCAGCAGTTTTACCCCCGGGACAGGGAGGGACAATGAGCAGTTCTTC
CDR3: CASSFTPGTGRDNEQFF

size: .
D: .
J: TRBJ2-7
V: TRBV19
DNA: TGTGCCAGTAGACAGGCGATCTCCTACGAGCAGTACTTC
CDR3: CASRQAISYEQYF

size: .
D: TRBD2
J: TRBJ2-7
V: TRBV4-1
DNA: TGCGCCAGCACAAGGGGACTAGCGGGATACGAGCAGTACTTC
CDR3: CASTRGLAGYEQYF

size: .
D: .
J: TRBJ2-3
V: TRBV10-3
DNA: TGTGCCATCGAGATCGCAGATACGCAGTATTTT
CDR3: CAIEIADTQYF

size: .
D: TRBD2
J: TRBJ2-3
V: TRBV7-3
DNA: TGTGCCAGCAGCTTCATTAGCGGGAGAGATGCAGATACGCAGTATTTT
CDR3: CASSFISGRDADTQYF

size: .
D: .
J: TRBJ2-7
V: TRBV5-1
DNA: TGCGCCAGCAGCACCGACTCCAACTACGAGCAGTACTTC
CDR3: CASSTDSNYEQYF

size: .
D: TRBD2
J: TRBJ2-1
V: TRBV7-9
DNA: TGTGCCAGCAGCCCTACCGGGACTAGCGGCCAGAGGGAACAGTTCTTC
CDR3: CASSPTGTSGQREQFF

size: .
D: .
J: TRBJ2-5
V: TRBV28
DNA: TGTGCCAGCAGTTTACGGGAGACCCAGTACTTC
CDR3: CASSLRETQYF

size: once
D: TRBD2
J: TRBJ2-7
V: TRBV7-2
DNA: TGTGCCAGCAGCTTGGGCGGGGGGTCCTACGAGCAGTACTTC
CDR3: CASSLGGGSYEQYF

size: .
D: TRBD1
J: TRBJ1-1
V: TRBV4-1
DNA: TGCGCCAGCAGCCAACCGACAGGGACTCACACTGAAGCTTTCTTT
CDR3: CASSQPTGTHTEAFF